This T cell receptor (beta chain) stems from a study of Ad26.COV2.S vaccination and SARS-CoV-2 variants. Study-level background: Vaccine-arm donor from the placebo-controlled COV1001 Ad26.COV2.S trial. Dosing was one shot or two shots 56 days apart. Study-level results: Placebo and vaccine recipients had non-spike TCR breadth that was similar. Possibly, TCR breadth and depth analyses underestimated total T cell responses.

Treatment denoted: some 20 received Ad26.COV2.S at low or high dose, single or two shots; five or six received placebo; per-sample allocation not given. On day 63 after the first injection, vaccine and placebo recipients gave samples. Between the trimmed V and J ends, which lost 1 base and 6 bases, there was a span of 6 bases. The CDR3 has 12 residues. Sequenced by immunoSEQ multiplex PCR; TCRdb stores in-frame clones only, minus some. The profile shows 330,000 or so clones, roughly 90% of them singletons. Worth noting for this clone: Its matching antigen is unknown. Other DNA sequences within the sample encode an identical CDR3.

Sequenced here: peripheral blood, sampled in a trial of Ad26.COV2.S vaccine versus placebo. The chain uses TRBV12-3 or TRBV12-4 and TRBJ1-1; no clear D gene. The clonotype was recovered from a person aged 18-65 years who received the Ad26.COV2.S COVID-19 vaccine or a placebo. The CDR3, as DNA: TGTGCCAGCAGTTTAGGAGCCTCTGAAGCTTTCTTT. Its protein is CASSLGASEAFF.